The 27 T cell receptor beta chains below were found in one sample sequenced in a study of Ad26.COV2.S vaccination and SARS-CoV-2 variants. As to treatment: roughly 18 received Ad26.COV2.S at low or high dose, single or two shots; a few received placebo; per-sample allocation not given. Sampling happened 63 days after the first vaccine or placebo injection. Using immunoSEQ multiplex PCR, the repertoire was profiled, and TCRdb retains in-frame clones only, with some absent. The data hold approximately 360,000 clones, with 83% observed a single time. The source material was peripheral blood, sampled in a trial of Ad26.COV2.S vaccine versus placebo. Every receptor here comes from a person aged 18-65 years who received the Ad26.COV2.S COVID-19 vaccine or a placebo.

V and J are TRBV7-2 and TRBJ2-3; 8 nucleotides align to TRBD2. The CDR3 contains 15 residues. V lost 6 bases to trimming and J lost 3 bases; unmatched junction nucleotides: 8. CDR1 SGHTA and CDR2 FQGNSA come from the germline V gene. The CDR3 sequence: CASRAPGGRTDTQYF. DNA for the CDR3: TGTGCCAGCAGGGCCCCGGGGGGGCGGACAGATACGCAGTATTTT.

In this sample, this clone turned up a few times. Other DNA sequences in this specimen translate into the identical CDR3. This chain links TRBV6-5 with TRBJ1-6; no definite D call. Germline loops: CDR1 MNHEY, CDR2 SVGAGI. The CDR3 consists of 14 residues. V lost 0 bases to trimming and J lost 2 bases, with 2 bases between them. CDR3 DNA: TGTGCCAGCAGTTACTCGACCTATAATTCACCCCTCCACTTT. This sequence encodes CASSYSTYNSPLHF.

The chain recombines TRBV2 with TRBJ2-1, with D perhaps matching TRBD1 or TRBD2 (5 bases each). Germline CDR1 is SNHLY and CDR2 is FYNNEI. V was cut by 3 bases and J by 6 bases, with 9 bases left in between. The CDR3 covers 13 residues. The CDR3 region has the DNA TGTGCCAGCAGTGACGGGACGGCCAATGAGCAGTTCTTC. This translates into CASSDGTANEQFF.

This rearrangement joins TRBV6-5 to TRBJ2-6; D ambiguous. The CDR3 sequence is 15 residues long. The germline gives CDR1 MNHEY, CDR2 SVGAGI. V lost 5 bases, J lost 3 bases, and 11 bases lay in between. The CDR3 reads CASSRPLRGANVLTF. The DNA of the CDR3 is TGTGCCAGCAGTCGCCCCCTTCGTGGGGCCAACGTCCTGACTTTC.

J is TRBJ1-1 and V is TRBV27; D unclear. The V end lost 7 bases, the J end lost 1 base, and 19 bases lay between the germline ends. The CDR3 consists of 16 residues. The germline V gene encodes CDR1 MNHEY and CDR2 SMNVEV (reference sequence). The CDR3: CASTPRGGIRNTEAFF. DNA for the CDR3: TGTGCCAGCACACCCCGAGGAGGGATACGGAACACTGAAGCTTTCTTT.

The chain has TRBV2 and TRBJ2-7; TRBD1 aligns across 7 bases. With V trimmed by 5 bases and J by 0 bases, 13 bases remained unmatched. Germline V CDR1 and CDR2: SNHLY, FYNNEI. The CDR3 extends over 17 amino acids. DNA of the CDR3: TGTGCCAGCAGTAGAACTCCGGGACAGAAGTTCTCCTACGAGCAGTACTTC. Its protein is CASSRTPGQKFSYEQYF.

This clone appeared a few times. This sequence joins TRBV6-5 and TRBJ2-7; perhaps TRBD1 as D (5 bases). CDR1 and CDR2 (germline): MNHEY, SVGAGI. The CDR3 contains 11 residues. V was pared by 6 bases and J by 8 bases, with 11 bases between. The CDR3 DNA sequence: TGTGCCAGCAGCGTGGGGCCCCAGCAGTACTTC. The encoded protein is CASSVGPQQYF.

The chain combines TRBV12-3 or TRBV12-4 with TRBJ2-3, with a weak D call TRBD2 (6 bases). The CDR3 loop spans 10 amino acids. The CDR3 spells CASGGYTQYF. CDR3 in DNA: TGTGCAAGTGGGGGGTATACGCAGTATTTT.

This chain links TRBV7-6 with TRBJ1-3; D gene unclear. CDR3 length equals 17 residues. Germline V gene lookup returns CDR1 SGHVS and CDR2 FNYEAQ. The V end was cut by 0 bases, the J end by 0 bases, with 12 bases between. The CDR3 bases are TGTGCCAGCAGCTTAGCAGCAGGATGGGGCTCTGGAAACACCATATATTTT. This translates into CASSLAAGWGSGNTIYF.

V gene TRBV18 combines with J gene TRBJ1-5; D remains unclear. This CDR3 is 13 amino acids long. Germline V lookup: CDR1 KGHSH, CDR2 LQKENI. V was cut by 0 bases and J by 6 bases, with 6 bases left in between. The DNA of the CDR3 is TGTGCCAGCTCACCACCGGGTAGTCAGCCCCAGCATTTT. It is translated as CASSPPGSQPQHF.

This rearrangement joins TRBV7-2 to TRBJ2-1; the D gene is possibly TRBD2 (6 bases). Germline values: CDR1 SGHTA, CDR2 FQGNSA. V lost 6 bases and J lost 4, with 16 bases in between. The CDR3 consists of 15 residues. In DNA, the CDR3 is TGTGCCAGCAGGAAGGCGGGGTCGGGGTACAATGAGCAGTTCTTC. Protein sequence: CASRKAGSGYNEQFF.

The chain joins TRBV11-2 to TRBJ2-2, with 10 bases identical to TRBD2. This CDR3 spans 14 amino acids. Per the germline V gene, CDR1 is SGHAT and CDR2 is FQNNGV. Trimming cost V 6 bases and J 5 bases; bases outside gene matches: 3. CDR3 in amino acids: CASSSTSGTGELFF. The CDR3 DNA reads as TGTGCCAGCAGTTCGACTAGCGGGACCGGGGAGCTGTTTTTT.

This sequence joins TRBV6-1 and TRBJ2-7; 8 nucleotides agree with TRBD1. The trim removed 5 bases at V and 1 base at J, leaving 7 bases unmatched. The CDR3 loop spans 15 amino acids. From germline, CDR1 is MNHNS and CDR2 SASEGT. CDR3 residues: CASSRPGQASYEQYF. The CDR3 nucleotides read TGTGCCAGCAGTCGCCCGGGACAGGCGTCCTACGAGCAGTACTTC.

The DNA of the CDR3 is TGTGCCAGCGGGACAGGGGGCCCCTACGAGCAGTACTTC. Protein product: CASGTGGPYEQYF. The chain is built from TRBV3-1 (or the pseudogene TRBV3-2) and TRBJ2-7; 12 bases are shared with TRBD1. This CDR3 spans 13 amino acids. V was pared by 8 bases and J by 2 bases, with 1 base of the junction left unmatched. The germline V gene encodes CDR1 LGHDT and CDR2 YNNKEL (reference sequence).

The chain carries TRBV2 and TRBJ1-6; 8 nucleotides line up with TRBD1. The CDR3 sequence is 13 residues long. Germline V gives CDR1 SNHLY, CDR2 FYNNEI. V lost 4 bases to trimming and J lost 9 bases; unmatched junction nucleotides: 2. CDR3 sequence reads: CASSVQGGSPLHF. The CDR3 nucleotides read TGTGCCAGCAGTGTACAGGGGGGTTCACCCCTCCACTTT.

V gene TRBV19 combines with J gene TRBJ1-1; D not certain. In germline, CDR1 is LNHDA, CDR2 SQIVND (reference sequence). V lost 4 bases, J lost 11 bases, and 17 bases lay in between. The CDR3 consists of 13 residues. The CDR3 DNA sequence: TGTGCCAGTAGTACTCACCGGGCCCCGGGTGCTTTCTTT. This translates into CASSTHRAPGAFF.

V and J are TRBV5-1 and TRBJ1-5; no reliable D call. The CDR3 runs to 13 residues. Trimming pared 4 bases from V and 2 bases from J, leaving 7 bases between. The germline CDR1 and CDR2 sequences are SGHRS and YFSETQ. The CDR3 sequence is CASSREGNQPQHF. The CDR3 coding sequence is TGCGCCAGCAGCAGGGAAGGCAATCAGCCCCAGCATTTT.

The chain uses TRBV20-1 and TRBJ2-3; unclear D gene. With 0 bases removed from V and 8 bases from J, the gap between germline ends came to 6 bases. Germline CDR1 reads DFQATT; CDR2 reads SNEGSKA (reference sequence). The CDR3 loop spans 11 amino acids. This chain's CDR3 is CSARDSRTQYF. The CDR3 DNA reads as TGCAGTGCTAGAGACTCCCGTACGCAGTATTTT.

The V and J genes are TRBV11-3 and TRBJ1-1; D is possibly TRBD1 (5 bases). Trimming took off 5 bases at V and 0 bases at J, with 19 bases between the two ends. The CDR3 is made up of 17 amino acids. Germline CDR1 reads SGHNT; CDR2 reads YENEEA. The CDR3 reads CASSLARQTAMNTEAFF. The CDR3, as DNA: TGTGCCAGCAGCCTAGCGAGGCAGACAGCAATGAACACTGAAGCTTTCTTT.

V gene TRBV29-1 combines with J gene TRBJ1-3; no firm D call. V was shortened by 0 bases and J by 4 bases, with 7 bases between the two germline ends. The CDR3 runs to 13 residues. Germline V gene lookup returns CDR1 SQVTM and CDR2 ANQGSEA. This chain's CDR3 is CSVEEFRGNTIYF. In DNA form, the CDR3 reads TGCAGCGTTGAAGAGTTTCGGGGAAACACCATATATTTT.

This clone was seen at least ten times. The DNA is omitted, as the CDR3 cannot be located on it reliably, and the CDR3 follows TCRdb's listing. The chain recombines TRBV19 with TRBJ1-3. Germline V CDR1 and CDR2: LNHDA, SQIVND (reference sequence). A total of 13 residues make up the CDR3, ends included. The CDR3 is CASTSGLRNTIYF.

This clone was counted once. The chain couples TRBV30 to TRBJ2-2; tentatively, D is TRBD2 (7 bases). There are 14 residues in the CDR3. Trimming removed 3 bases from V and 4 bases from J, with 12 bases in between. The germline V gene encodes CDR1 GTSNPN and CDR2 SVGIG (reference sequence). In DNA, the CDR3 is TGTGCCTGGAGGCCGGGGGGCGGCACCGGGGAGCTGTTTTTT. Translating gives CAWRPGGGTGELFF.

The chain has TRBV12-3 or TRBV12-4 and TRBJ1-4; tentative D call: TRBD1 (5 bases). V lost 5 bases to trimming and J lost 3 bases, with 7 bases between them. The CDR3 length is 13 residues. CDR3 bases: TGTGCCAGCAGTAGGGACTCTAATGAAAAACTGTTTTTT. The encoded protein is CASSRDSNEKLFF.

The chain is built from TRBV29-1 and TRBJ2-7, with a possible D match to TRBD2 (6 bases). The V gene's germline CDR1 is SQVTM and CDR2 ANQGSEA. Deletions cut 3 bases from V and 5 bases from J, with 17 bases between. The CDR3 runs 14 residues. The chain's CDR3 is CSVEGGWEDHEQYF. In DNA, the CDR3 is TGCAGCGTTGAGGGGGGTTGGGAAGACCACGAGCAGTACTTC.

This CDR3 reads CASSAHRGDTQYF. CDR3 nucleotide sequence: TGTGCCAGCAGCGCCCACAGGGGAGATACGCAGTATTTT. This chain joins TRBV5-5 and TRBJ2-3, with TRBD1 matching 7 bases. The CDR3 totals 13 residues. V gave up 4 bases and J gave up 5 bases; unmatched junction bases: 4. CDR1 is SGHKS, CDR2 YYEKEE, per germline (reference sequence). The full variable domain, rest sourced from reference TRBV5-5 and TRBJ2-3, is DAGVTQSPTHLIKTRGQQVTLRCSPISGHKSVSWYQQVLGQGPQFIFQYYEKEERGRGNFPDRFSARQFPNYSSELNVNALLLGDSALYLCASSAHRGDTQYFGPGTRLTVL.

The V gene is TRBV27, the J gene TRBJ2-2, with D hard to call. The V gene lost 2 bases and the J gene lost 3 bases, with 7 bases spanning the gap. CDR1 MNHEY and CDR2 SMNVEV come from the germline V gene (reference sequence). The CDR3 totals 14 residues. In DNA, the CDR3 is TGTGCCAGCAGTTTAGACTCCTACACCGGGGAGCTGTTTTTT. Translating gives CASSLDSYTGELFF.

The chain uses TRBV5-4 and TRBJ1-1, with no clear D. The V gene lost 4 bases and the J gene lost 0 bases, with 7 bases spanning the gap. This CDR3 comprises 13 residues. Germline CDR1 SGHNT, CDR2 YYREEE (reference sequence). The CDR3 here is CASSQILNTEAFF. CDR3 in DNA: TGTGCCAGCAGCCAGATCTTGAACACTGAAGCTTTCTTT. The complete variable domain, with remaining parts taken from reference TRBV5-4 and TRBJ1-1, reads ETGVTQSPTHLIKTRGQQVTLRCSSQSGHNTVSWYQQALGQGPQFIFQYYREEENGRGNFPPRFSGLQFPNYSSELNVNALELDDSALYLCASSQILNTEAFFGQGTRLTVV.